These T cell receptor beta chains were read from a single sample in a study of siplizumab effects on memory and regulatory T cells. The table came from immunoSEQ multiplex PCR; TCRdb's copy has only in-frame clones and leaves some out. The sample includes 100,000 or so clones, about 95% of them seen just once. Sequenced: Tregs sorted from blood. The origin of the receptors is a human donor in good health. CDR3s include the opening cysteine and the closing phenylalanine or tryptophan. D genes are given only for firm matches. Some rows mark clone size as missing; the rest say once, few, many or name a class of expanded clone.

d_call	v_call	clone_size	j_call	cdr3_nt	cdr3_aa
-	TRBV10-1	-	TRBJ2-7	TGCGCCAGCAGTGGAGGTACAGCCTCCTACGAGCAGTACTTC	CASSGGTASYEQYF
-	TRBV27	-	TRBJ2-1	TGTGCCAGCAGTCCACAAGTTCCCCCCCGCCGGGGATACAATGAGCAGTTCTTC	CASSPQVPPRRGYNEQFF
TRBD1	TRBV2	-	TRBJ1-2	TGTGCCAGCAGTGGGGGACAGACCCTCTATGGCTACACCTTC	CASSGGQTLYGYTF
-	TRBV7-8	-	TRBJ1-4	TGTGCCAGCAGCTTAGCAATTAATGAAAAACTGTTTTTT	CASSLAINEKLFF
-	TRBV28	-	TRBJ1-1	TGTGCCAGCAGTCTACATACTGTTACTGAAGCTTTCTTT	CASSLHTVTEAFF
-	TRBV14	-	TRBJ1-1	TGTGCCAGCAGCCAAGTTCGGAACACTGAAGCTTTCTTT	CASSQVRNTEAFF
-	TRBV5-1	-	TRBJ2-3	TGCGCCAGCAGCTTGGGTGTCCCAGATACGCAGTATTTT	CASSLGVPDTQYF
-	TRBV19	-	TRBJ1-1	TGTGCCAGTATTCCGGAGGGCGTCAGGGAGGCTTTCTTT	CASIPEGVREAFF
-	TRBV25-1	-	TRBJ2-7	TGTGCCAGCAGTGAACATGAGCAGTACTTC	CASSEHEQYF
-	TRBV6-1	-	TRBJ2-3	TGTGCCAGCAGTTGGGACGTTACGAAGACAGATACGCAGTATTTT	CASSWDVTKTDTQYF
-	TRBV19	-	TRBJ2-2	TGTGCCAGTTCAGACCCGAGTCGGGTCCCGACCGGGGAGCTGTTTTTT	CASSDPSRVPTGELFF
-	TRBV4-2	-	TRBJ1-2	TGTGCCAGCAGCCATCCCGGACAGCGACTAGACGGCTACACCTTC	CASSHPGQRLDGYTF
-	TRBV7-8	-	TRBJ2-1	TGTGCCAGCAGCTTAGTTCGGCTAGGGTTGAGCAATGAGCAGTTCTTC	CASSLVRLGLSNEQFF
TRBD2	TRBV2	once	TRBJ2-7	TGTGCCAGCAAGACTAGCGGGGGACTCTACGAGCAGTACTTC	CASKTSGGLYEQYF
-	TRBV5-1	-	TRBJ2-7	TGCGCCAGCAGACAGCAGGGTGACTACGAGCAGTACTTC	CASRQQGDYEQYF
-	TRBV5-8	-	TRBJ1-5	TGTGCCAGCAGCTTTGGTCCTAATCAGCCCCAGCATTTT	CASSFGPNQPQHF
TRBD2	TRBV4-1	-	TRBJ2-7	TGCGCCAGCAGCCAAGATCCTACGGGAGGGCCCTACGAGCAGTACTTC	CASSQDPTGGPYEQYF
-	TRBV6-1	-	TRBJ1-1	TGTGCCAGCAGACGGGCCCAGGGAGGAGAAGCTTTCTTT	CASRRAQGGEAFF
TRBD1	TRBV5-5	-	TRBJ1-1	TGTGCCAGCAGCGGGACAGCCCCTGAAGCTTTCTTT	CASSGTAPEAFF
-	TRBV29-1	-	TRBJ1-5	TGCAGCGTGCGATCAGCTGGAAATCAGCCCCAGCATTTT	CSVRSAGNQPQHF
TRBD2	TRBV5-1	-	TRBJ2-7	TGCGCCAGCAGTCAAGGACTAGTAGTTCACGAGCAGTACTTC	CASSQGLVVHEQYF
-	TRBV29-1	once	TRBJ2-5	TGCAGCGTCGATGGTCCCTCGGGGGAGACCCAGTACTTC	CSVDGPSGETQYF
TRBD1	TRBV28	few	TRBJ1-2	TGTGCCAGCTACAGGGGAGGCTACACCTTC	CASYRGGYTF
-	TRBV5-3	-	TRBJ2-1	TGTGCCAGAAGCTTGGAGCGGGAGTTCTTC	CARSLEREFF
TRBD1	TRBV6-1	once	TRBJ2-1	TGTGCCAGCAATGGGTGGGGGACAGGGGAAGATGAGCAGTTCTTC	CASNGWGTGEDEQFF
-	TRBV21-1	-	TRBJ1-1	TGTGCCAGCAGCAAAGGGGGGTCTGAAGCTTTCTTT	CASSKGGSEAFF
-	TRBV6-5	-	TRBJ2-7	TGTGCCAGGGCAACCCGGGAGTCCAGGTACGAGCAGTACTTC	CARATRESRYEQYF
-	TRBV20-1	-	TRBJ2-3	TGCAGTGCTAGGGGACTAGATACGCAGTATTTT	CSARGLDTQYF
-	TRBV28	-	TRBJ1-1	TGTGCCAGCAGTTTAAATCCCCCAGGGAACACTGAAGCTTTCTTT	CASSLNPPGNTEAFF
-	TRBV29-1	-	TRBJ2-5	TGCAGCGTTTACCCGGAGACCCAGTACTTC	CSVYPETQYF
-	TRBV19	few	TRBJ1-5	TGTGCCAGTAGTAAGGGCAGGGGCAATCAGCCCCAGCATTTT	CASSKGRGNQPQHF
-	TRBV27	-	TRBJ2-7	TGTGCCAGCAAGAGCGGAACCTGGGGGGAGCAGTACTTC	CASKSGTWGEQYF
-	TRBV10-3	-	TRBJ1-1	TGTGCCATCAAACCTTACTTAGCCCAGGCGAACACTGAAGCTTTCTTT	CAIKPYLAQANTEAFF
-	TRBV2	-	TRBJ2-1	TGTGCCAAAGGAGGGCTTTACAATGAGCAGTTCTTC	CAKGGLYNEQFF
-	TRBV19	once	TRBJ2-5	TGTGCCAGTAGTACCACAGGGATTGAGACCCAGTACTTC	CASSTTGIETQYF
TRBD1	TRBV6-1	few	TRBJ2-1	TGTGCCAGCAGTGAAGGACAGGGGATGATCTATGAGCAGTTCTTC	CASSEGQGMIYEQFF
TRBD1	TRBV27	-	TRBJ2-3	TGTGCCAGCACCTTAGAAGGACAGGGCACAGATACGCAGTATTTT	CASTLEGQGTDTQYF
-	TRBV12-2	-	TRBJ2-1	TGTGCAAGATTCGGGACTAGCGGGGGTGAGCAGTTCTTC	CARFGTSGGEQFF
TRBD2	TRBV5-6	-	TRBJ2-7	TGTGCCAGCAGCTTTTACGGGAGGATCAGCTACGAGCAGTACTTC	CASSFYGRISYEQYF
-	TRBV5-1	-	TRBJ2-1	TGCGCCAGCAGCTTCAACCCAACTCGCTACAATGAGCAGTTCTTC	CASSFNPTRYNEQFF
-	TRBV18	-	TRBJ2-7	TGTGCCAGCTCACCAATTGGGCAAGGCTACGAGCAGTACTTC	CASSPIGQGYEQYF
-	TRBV27	-	TRBJ2-3	TGTGCCAGCAGTTGGACCATTAACACAGATACGCAGTATTTT	CASSWTINTDTQYF
TRBD1	TRBV5-1	-	TRBJ2-3	TGCGCCAGCAGCTTGGGATTCGGGACAGGGTATTCAGATACGCAGTATTTT	CASSLGFGTGYSDTQYF
TRBD2	TRBV25-1	-	TRBJ2-3	TGTGCCAGCAGTGAATATGGCGGGAGACGTGCAGATACGCAGTATTTT	CASSEYGGRRADTQYF
-	TRBV7-3	-	TRBJ2-1	TGTGCCAGCAGCTTTGAACTAACAAGGGCCTTCAATGAGCAGTTCTTC	CASSFELTRAFNEQFF